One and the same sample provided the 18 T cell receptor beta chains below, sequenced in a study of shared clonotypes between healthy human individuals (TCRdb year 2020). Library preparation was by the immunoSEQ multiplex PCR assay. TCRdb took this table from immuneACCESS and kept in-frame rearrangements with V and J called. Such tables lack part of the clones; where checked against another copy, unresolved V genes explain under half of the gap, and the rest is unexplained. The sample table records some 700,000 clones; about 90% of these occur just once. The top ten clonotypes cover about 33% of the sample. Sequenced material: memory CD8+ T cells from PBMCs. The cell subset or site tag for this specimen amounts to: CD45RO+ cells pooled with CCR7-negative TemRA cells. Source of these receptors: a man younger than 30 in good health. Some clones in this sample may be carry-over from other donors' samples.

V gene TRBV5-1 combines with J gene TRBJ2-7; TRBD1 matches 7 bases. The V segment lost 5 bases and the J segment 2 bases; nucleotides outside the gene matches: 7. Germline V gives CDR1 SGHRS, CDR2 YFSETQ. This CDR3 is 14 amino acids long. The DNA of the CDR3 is TGCGCCAGCAGTAAGGGACAGCTGGCCTACGAGCAGTACTTC. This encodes CASSKGQLAYEQYF.

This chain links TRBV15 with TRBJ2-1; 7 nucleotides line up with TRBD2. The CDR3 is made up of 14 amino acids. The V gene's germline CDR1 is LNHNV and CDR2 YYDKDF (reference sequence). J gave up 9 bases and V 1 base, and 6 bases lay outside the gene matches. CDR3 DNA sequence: TGTGCCACCAGCAGAGTGGCGGGAGAAGGTGAGCAGTTCTTC. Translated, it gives CATSRVAGEGEQFF.

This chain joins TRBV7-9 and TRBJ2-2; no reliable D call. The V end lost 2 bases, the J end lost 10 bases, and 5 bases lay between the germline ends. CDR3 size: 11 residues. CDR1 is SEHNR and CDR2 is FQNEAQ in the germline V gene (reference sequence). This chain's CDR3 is CASSLSVELFF. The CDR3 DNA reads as TGTGCCAGCAGCTTATCTGTGGAGCTGTTTTTT.

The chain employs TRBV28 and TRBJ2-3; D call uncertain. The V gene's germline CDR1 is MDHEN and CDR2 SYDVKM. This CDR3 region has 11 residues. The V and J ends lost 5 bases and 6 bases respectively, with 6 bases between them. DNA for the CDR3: TGTGCCAGCAGTCCCGGGGATACGCAGTATTTT. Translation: CASSPGDTQYF.

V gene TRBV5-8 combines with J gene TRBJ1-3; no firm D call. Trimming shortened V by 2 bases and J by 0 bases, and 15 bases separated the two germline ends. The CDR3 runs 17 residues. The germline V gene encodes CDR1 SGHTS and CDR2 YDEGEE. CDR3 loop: CASSFPTEPASGNTIYF. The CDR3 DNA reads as TGTGCCAGCAGCTTCCCGACCGAGCCGGCCTCTGGAAACACCATATATTTT.

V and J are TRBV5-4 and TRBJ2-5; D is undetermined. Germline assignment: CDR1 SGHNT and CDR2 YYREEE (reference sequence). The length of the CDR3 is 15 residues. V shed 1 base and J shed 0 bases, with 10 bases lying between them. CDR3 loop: CASSLSVGYQETQYF. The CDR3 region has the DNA TGTGCCAGCAGCTTGAGTGTCGGGTACCAAGAGACCCAGTACTTC. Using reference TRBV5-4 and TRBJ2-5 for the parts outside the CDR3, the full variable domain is ETGVTQSPTHLIKTRGQQVTLRCSSQSGHNTVSWYQQALGQGPQFIFQYYREEENGRGNFPPRFSGLQFPNYSSELNVNALELDDSALYLCASSLSVGYQETQYFGPGTRLLVL.

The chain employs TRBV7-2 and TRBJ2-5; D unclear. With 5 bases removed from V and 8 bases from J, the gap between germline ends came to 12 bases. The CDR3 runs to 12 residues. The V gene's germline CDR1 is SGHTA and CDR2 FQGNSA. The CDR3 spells CASSLRTETQYF. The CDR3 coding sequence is TGTGCCAGCAGCCTAAGGACGGAAACCCAGTACTTC.

CDR3 DNA: TGTGCCAGCAGCGATCGGGCAGGGTATCAGCCCCAGCATTTT. Protein: CASSDRAGYQPQHF. This chain uses TRBV11-2 with TRBJ1-5, with D possibly TRBD1 on 5 matching bases. Between the trimmed V and J ends, which lost 5 bases and 5 bases, there was a span of 13 bases. This CDR3 has 14 amino acids. Per germline, CDR1 SGHAT and CDR2 FQNNGV. Using reference TRBV11-2 and TRBJ1-5 for the parts outside the CDR3, the full variable domain is EAGVAQSPRYKIIEKRQSVAFWCNPISGHATLYWYQQILGQGPKLLIQFQNNGVVDDSQLPKDRFSAERLKGVDSTLKIQPAKLEDSAVYLCASSDRAGYQPQHFGDGTRLSIL.

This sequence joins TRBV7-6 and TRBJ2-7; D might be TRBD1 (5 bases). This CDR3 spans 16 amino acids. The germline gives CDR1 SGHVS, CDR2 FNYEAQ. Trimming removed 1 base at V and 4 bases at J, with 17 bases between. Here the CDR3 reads CASSLGEAGYGYEQYF. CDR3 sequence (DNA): TGTGCCAGCAGCTTAGGAGAGGCAGGGTATGGATACGAGCAGTACTTC.

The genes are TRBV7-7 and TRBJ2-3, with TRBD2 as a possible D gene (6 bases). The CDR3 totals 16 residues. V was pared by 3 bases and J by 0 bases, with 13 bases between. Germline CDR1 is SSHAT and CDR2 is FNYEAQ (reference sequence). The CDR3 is CASSFEVAESTDTQYF. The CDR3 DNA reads TGTGCCAGCAGCTTCGAGGTAGCGGAGAGCACAGATACGCAGTATTTT.

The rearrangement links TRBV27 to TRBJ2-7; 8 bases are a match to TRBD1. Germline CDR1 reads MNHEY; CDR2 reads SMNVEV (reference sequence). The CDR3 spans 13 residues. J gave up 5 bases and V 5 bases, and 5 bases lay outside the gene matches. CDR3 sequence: CASSADRAHEQYF. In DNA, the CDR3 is TGTGCCAGCAGTGCGGACAGGGCCCACGAGCAGTACTTC.

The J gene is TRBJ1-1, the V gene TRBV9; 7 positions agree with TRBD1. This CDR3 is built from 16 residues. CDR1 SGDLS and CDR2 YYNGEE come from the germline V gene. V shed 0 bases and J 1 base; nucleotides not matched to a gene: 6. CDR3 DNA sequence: TGTGCCAGCAGCGTAGAAGCGGGACAGCAGAACACTGAAGCTTTCTTT. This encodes CASSVEAGQQNTEAFF.

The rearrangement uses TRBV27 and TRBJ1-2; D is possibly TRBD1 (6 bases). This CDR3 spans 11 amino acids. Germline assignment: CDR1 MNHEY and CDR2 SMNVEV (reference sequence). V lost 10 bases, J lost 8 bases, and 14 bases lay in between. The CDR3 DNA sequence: TGTGCCACCTTTGGGGGGCGAGGCTACACCTTC. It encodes CATFGGRGYTF.

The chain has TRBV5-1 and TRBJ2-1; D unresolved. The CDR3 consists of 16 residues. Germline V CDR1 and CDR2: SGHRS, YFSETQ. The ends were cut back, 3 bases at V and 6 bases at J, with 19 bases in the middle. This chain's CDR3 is CASSYYTQSPGNEQFF. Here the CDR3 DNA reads TGCGCCAGCAGCTACTACACCCAGAGCCCCGGCAATGAGCAGTTCTTC. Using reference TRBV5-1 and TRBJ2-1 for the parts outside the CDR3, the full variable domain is KAGVTQTPRYLIKTRGQQVTLSCSPISGHRSVSWYQQTPGQGLQFLFEYFSETQRNKGNFPGRFSGRQFSNSRSEMNVSTLELGDSALYLCASSYYTQSPGNEQFFGPGTRLTVL.

The CDR3 DNA reads as TGTGCCAGCAGTGCGGGACAGGGGTTTGGAAGTCAGCCCCAGCATTTT. This encodes CASSAGQGFGSQPQHF. The chain carries TRBV25-1 and TRBJ1-5, with 10 bases identical to TRBD1. With 4 bases clipped from V and 6 bases from J, the junction kept 9 bases outside the gene matches. In germline, CDR1 is MGHDK, CDR2 SYGVNS. The CDR3 spans 16 residues. Complete variable domain (other parts from reference TRBV25-1 and TRBJ1-5): EADIYQTPRYLVIGTGKKITLECSQTMGHDKMYWYQQDPGMELHLIHYSYGVNSTEKGDLSSESTVSRIRTEHFPLTLESARPSHTSQYLCASSAGQGFGSQPQHFGDGTRLSIL.

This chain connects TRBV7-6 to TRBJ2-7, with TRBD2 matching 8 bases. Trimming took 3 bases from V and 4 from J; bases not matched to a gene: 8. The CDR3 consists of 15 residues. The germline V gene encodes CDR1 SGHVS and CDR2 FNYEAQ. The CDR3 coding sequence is TGTGCCAGCAGCTTTGCAGCGGGAGTTACGTACGAGCAGTACTTC. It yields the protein CASSFAAGVTYEQYF.

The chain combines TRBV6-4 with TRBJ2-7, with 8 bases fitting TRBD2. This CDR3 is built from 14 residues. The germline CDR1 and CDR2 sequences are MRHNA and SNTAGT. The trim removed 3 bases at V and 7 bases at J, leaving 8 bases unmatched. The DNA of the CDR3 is TGTGCCAGCAGTGAGCTAGCGGGCACGGGGGAGCAGTACTTC. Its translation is CASSELAGTGEQYF.

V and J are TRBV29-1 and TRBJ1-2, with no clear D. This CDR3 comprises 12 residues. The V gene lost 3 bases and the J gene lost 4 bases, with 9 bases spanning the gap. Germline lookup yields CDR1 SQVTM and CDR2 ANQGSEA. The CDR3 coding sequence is TGCAGCGTTGAGGGCACCTTCTATGGCTACACCTTC. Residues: CSVEGTFYGYTF.